A selection of T cell receptor beta chains follows, all from one sample in a study of T-cell memory formation after mild COVID-19. TCRdb reanalysed the 5' RACE reads using MiXCR and keeps one entry per CDR3 protein. The sample comprises just under 350,000 distinct CDR3 sequences, 10% to 15% of which are singletons, and about a fifth rests with the top ten. Sequencing used PBMCs or a T cell subset sorted from them (not recorded which). These receptor sequences come from a young man who had mild COVID-19 (a few samples of this study predate the infection). Cell type and time point are not known. Both conserved end residues are part of each CDR3. A D gene is named only where the DNA matches it firmly.

>TRBV29-1|TRBJ1-4|NA|14
CSVEDRGQPKGLFF
>TRBV27|TRBJ2-2|TRBD1|16
CASSRTPPGGTGELFF
>TRBV10-3|TRBJ1-4|TRBD1|17
CAISGDSQGPIGEKLFF
>TRBV12-3/TRBV12-4|TRBJ2-7|NA|13
CASGFSGTYEQYF
>TRBV4-1|TRBJ2-3|NA|16
CASSPHLQGHSDTQYF
>TRBV12-3/TRBV12-4|TRBJ2-5|NA|15
CASSFFVSSYVTQYF
>TRBV29-1|TRBJ2-5|NA|14
CSVEGRRRGETQYF
>TRBV29-1|TRBJ2-7|NA|11
CSVLFTYEQYF
>TRBV6-5|TRBJ1-2|TRBD1|16
CASSPHGVGGQGDYTF
>TRBV4-2|TRBJ1-1|NA|13
CASSQPLPGRAFF
>TRBV20-1|TRBJ2-1|TRBD2|14
CSATLAGGQNEQFF
>TRBV7-9|TRBJ2-2|NA|15
CASIPTETHTGELFF